A selection of T cell receptor beta chains follows, all from one sample in a study of blood T cell repertoires in COVID-19. The protocol was immunoSEQ multiplex PCR, while the TCRdb copy is restricted to in-frame clones and leaves out a portion. The sample consists of approximately 24,000 clones, about 89% of them appearing once. The sample comprised peripheral blood. Receptors originate from a woman in her 70s with active COVID-19. The CDR3 runs from the conserved cysteine through the conserved F or W. The D gene is left open where the match is weak. The size entry is marked missing in some rows and otherwise reads once, few, many or a size class.

j_gene: TRBJ2-7; abundance: .; d_gene: TRBD1; v_gene: TRBV5-4; CDR3aa: CASSPLTGNYEQYF; CDR3nt: TGTGCCAGCAGCCCGTTGACAGGGAACTACGAGCAGTACTTC
j_gene: TRBJ2-1; abundance: .; d_gene: .; v_gene: TRBV6-4; CDR3aa: CASSDLATNEQFF; CDR3nt: TGTGCCAGCAGTGACTTAGCGACGAATGAGCAGTTCTTC
j_gene: TRBJ1-6; abundance: .; d_gene: .; v_gene: TRBV5-6; CDR3aa: CASSWVGRENSPLHF; CDR3nt: TGTGCCAGCAGCTGGGTGGGGCGCGAGAATTCACCCCTCCACTTT
j_gene: TRBJ1-1; abundance: .; d_gene: .; v_gene: TRBV25-1; CDR3aa: CASTFSGGRGTEAFF; CDR3nt: TGTGCCAGCACCTTCTCGGGGGGCCGGGGCACTGAAGCTTTCTTT
j_gene: TRBJ1-1; abundance: medium-sized; d_gene: .; v_gene: TRBV29-1; CDR3aa: CSVEERTEAFF; CDR3nt: TGCAGCGTTGAGGAGAGGACTGAAGCTTTCTTT
j_gene: TRBJ2-5; abundance: .; d_gene: .; v_gene: TRBV5-1; CDR3aa: CASSLGSQLETQYF; CDR3nt: TGCGCCAGCAGCCTGGGTAGCCAACTGGAGACCCAGTACTTC
j_gene: TRBJ2-5; abundance: .; d_gene: TRBD2; v_gene: TRBV7-7; CDR3aa: CASSWGSGGGQETQYF; CDR3nt: TGTGCCAGCAGCTGGGGTAGCGGGGGGGGACAAGAGACCCAGTACTTC
j_gene: TRBJ2-1; abundance: .; d_gene: .; v_gene: TRBV7-3; CDR3aa: CASSSALRDNSYNEQFF; CDR3nt: TGTGCCAGCAGCTCGGCTCTCCGGGACAACTCCTACAATGAGCAGTTCTTC
j_gene: TRBJ2-2; abundance: .; d_gene: TRBD2; v_gene: TRBV4-3; CDR3aa: CASSQTAGGNTGELFF; CDR3nt: TGCGCCAGCAGCCAAACTGCGGGGGGGAACACCGGGGAGCTGTTTTTT
j_gene: TRBJ2-3; abundance: once; d_gene: .; v_gene: TRBV21-1; CDR3aa: CASSSRDRDIRDTQYF; CDR3nt: TGTGCCAGCAGCAGCCGGGACAGGGACATTCGAGATACGCAGTATTTT
j_gene: TRBJ2-7; abundance: .; d_gene: TRBD1; v_gene: TRBV3-1/TRBV3-2; CDR3aa: CASSQVPGQGYEQYF; CDR3nt: TGTGCCAGCAGCCAAGTTCCGGGACAGGGGTACGAGCAGTACTTC
j_gene: TRBJ2-1; abundance: once; d_gene: .; v_gene: TRBV24-1; CDR3aa: CATSDPRHEQFF; CDR3nt: TGTGCCACCAGTGACCCTCGACACGAGCAGTTCTTC
j_gene: TRBJ2-7; abundance: few; d_gene: TRBD1; v_gene: TRBV5-4; CDR3aa: CASSPRTGNYEQYF; CDR3nt: TGTGCCAGCAGCCCACGGACAGGCAACTACGAGCAGTACTTC
j_gene: TRBJ2-5; abundance: .; d_gene: TRBD1; v_gene: TRBV7-6; CDR3aa: CASSFRDSPQETQYF; CDR3nt: TGTGCCAGCAGCTTCCGGGACAGCCCCCAAGAGACCCAGTACTTC
j_gene: TRBJ1-1; abundance: .; d_gene: TRBD1; v_gene: TRBV7-3; CDR3aa: CASSLDGTGITEAFF; CDR3nt: TGTGCCAGCAGCTTAGACGGGACAGGGATCACTGAAGCTTTCTTT
j_gene: TRBJ2-7; abundance: .; d_gene: .; v_gene: TRBV5-5; CDR3aa: CASSLVYATYEQYF; CDR3nt: TGTGCCAGCAGCTTGGTTTATGCGACCTACGAGCAGTACTTC
j_gene: TRBJ2-1; abundance: .; d_gene: TRBD2; v_gene: TRBV4-1; CDR3aa: CASSQVGSGDEQFF; CDR3nt: TGCGCCAGCAGCCAAGTGGGGAGCGGGGACGAGCAGTTCTTC
j_gene: TRBJ1-1; abundance: .; d_gene: .; v_gene: TRBV7-9; CDR3aa: CASSLEAGGTEAFF; CDR3nt: TGTGCCAGCAGCTTAGAAGCGGGTGGGACTGAAGCTTTCTTT
j_gene: TRBJ2-7; abundance: .; d_gene: TRBD1; v_gene: TRBV28; CDR3aa: CASNVQGKSYEQYF; CDR3nt: TGTGCCAGCAACGTACAGGGGAAATCCTACGAGCAGTACTTC
j_gene: TRBJ1-2; abundance: .; d_gene: .; v_gene: TRBV10-3; CDR3aa: CAISGGGDYGYTF; CDR3nt: TGTGCCATCTCCGGTGGAGGGGACTATGGCTACACCTTC
j_gene: TRBJ2-7; abundance: once; d_gene: .; v_gene: TRBV11-2; CDR3aa: CASSLDLRGSYEQYF; CDR3nt: TGTGCCAGCAGCTTAGATCTCCGGGGAAGCTACGAGCAGTACTTC
j_gene: TRBJ2-7; abundance: .; d_gene: .; v_gene: TRBV5-5; CDR3aa: CASTRAGLSYEQYF; CDR3nt: TGTGCCAGCACCCGCGCAGGGCTCTCCTACGAGCAGTACTTC
j_gene: TRBJ1-1; abundance: .; d_gene: .; v_gene: TRBV27; CDR3aa: CASSFATGFTEAFF; CDR3nt: TGTGCCAGCAGTTTCGCAACAGGTTTCACTGAAGCTTTCTTT
j_gene: TRBJ2-3; abundance: .; d_gene: .; v_gene: TRBV10-2; CDR3aa: CASSERAPGKQYF; CDR3nt: TGCGCCAGCAGTGAGAGGGCCCCCGGGAAGCAGTATTTT
j_gene: TRBJ2-3; abundance: .; d_gene: .; v_gene: TRBV7-8; CDR3aa: CASGDFTDTQYF; CDR3nt: TGTGCCAGCGGGGACTTCACAGATACGCAGTATTTT
j_gene: TRBJ2-1; abundance: .; d_gene: TRBD2; v_gene: TRBV7-3; CDR3aa: CASSHLGLAGNEQFF; CDR3nt: TGTGCCAGCAGCCACCTAGGACTAGCGGGCAATGAGCAGTTCTTC
j_gene: TRBJ2-7; abundance: .; d_gene: TRBD1; v_gene: TRBV28; CDR3aa: CASSSGTASSYEQYF; CDR3nt: TGTGCCAGCAGTTCCGGGACAGCGAGCTCCTACGAGCAGTACTTC
j_gene: TRBJ2-5; abundance: .; d_gene: TRBD2; v_gene: TRBV7-2; CDR3aa: CASSFRLAGMETQYF; CDR3nt: TGTGCCAGCAGCTTCAGACTAGCGGGGATGGAGACCCAGTACTTC
j_gene: TRBJ1-3; abundance: .; d_gene: .; v_gene: TRBV7-9; CDR3aa: CASSTPGNTIYF; CDR3nt: TGTGCCAGCAGCACCCCCGGGAACACCATATATTTT
j_gene: TRBJ1-5; abundance: .; d_gene: .; v_gene: TRBV6-1; CDR3aa: CASSERKLGTLNSNQPQHF; CDR3nt: TGTGCCAGCAGTGAACGCAAGTTGGGGACACTTAATAGCAATCAGCCCCAGCATTTT
j_gene: TRBJ1-2; abundance: few; d_gene: .; v_gene: TRBV5-4; CDR3aa: CASSLPSDYGYTF; CDR3nt: TGTGCCAGCAGTCTACCGTCCGACTATGGCTACACCTTC
j_gene: TRBJ1-3; abundance: .; d_gene: .; v_gene: TRBV7-2; CDR3aa: CASSFVRAGNTIYF; CDR3nt: TGTGCCAGCAGCTTTGTCCGGGCTGGAAACACCATATATTTT
j_gene: TRBJ1-5; abundance: .; d_gene: .; v_gene: TRBV28; CDR3aa: CASSPSTGGAYSNQPQHF; CDR3nt: TGTGCCAGCAGTCCAAGTACCGGAGGGGCCTATAGCAATCAGCCCCAGCATTTT
j_gene: TRBJ1-2; abundance: .; d_gene: .; v_gene: TRBV6-4; CDR3aa: CASSDPAGYGYTF; CDR3nt: TGTGCCAGCAGTGACCCCGCCGGGTATGGCTACACCTTC
j_gene: TRBJ1-2; abundance: .; d_gene: .; v_gene: TRBV3-1/TRBV3-2; CDR3aa: CASSQDSRGEGYTF; CDR3nt: TGTGCCAGCAGCCAAGATTCCAGGGGAGAAGGCTACACCTTC
j_gene: TRBJ2-3; abundance: .; d_gene: .; v_gene: TRBV3-1/TRBV3-2; CDR3aa: CASSQDPRPSTDTQYF; CDR3nt: TGTGCCAGCAGCCAAGACCCCAGGCCTAGCACAGATACGCAGTATTTT
j_gene: TRBJ2-5; abundance: .; d_gene: TRBD2; v_gene: TRBV15; CDR3aa: CATSREKAGGRETQYF; CDR3nt: TGTGCCACCAGCAGAGAAAAAGCGGGGGGGCGAGAGACCCAGTACTTC
j_gene: TRBJ2-1; abundance: .; d_gene: TRBD1; v_gene: TRBV2; CDR3aa: CASRQGGLFF; CDR3nt: TGTGCCAGCCGACAGGGGGGACTGTTCTTC
j_gene: TRBJ2-5; abundance: once; d_gene: .; v_gene: TRBV29-1; CDR3aa: CSVVSWGPQYF; CDR3nt: TGCAGCGTTGTGTCGTGGGGGCCCCAGTACTTC